A single sample is the source of the 9 T cell receptor beta chains below, sequenced in a study of a mutant IDH1 vaccine in newly diagnosed glioma. This table comes from immunoSEQ multiplex PCR, and its TCRdb copy is limited to in-frame clones, with some not included. The sample shows 35,000 to 40,000 clones, 75% of them seen only once. Time point described: week 47, end of study. Doses comprised 300 ug of mutant IDH1 20-mer peptide each, plus topical imiquimod. No antigens are known for them. The starting material was PBMCs, obtained from a glioma patient whose treatment included an IDH1 peptide vaccine. The receptor set was obtained from a man aged 40-49 years with glioma.

The J gene is TRBJ2-3, the V gene TRBV10-2; 9 bases agree with TRBD2. Germline V gene sequence: CDR1 WSHSY, CDR2 SAAADI. The CDR3 has 15 residues. Trimming took 6 bases from V and 4 from J; bases not matched to a gene: 8. CDR3 nucleotides: TGCGCCAGCAGCGAACGTAGCGGGAGCCCAGATACGCAGTATTTT. Protein product: CASSERSGSPDTQYF.

The V and J genes are TRBV27 and TRBJ2-5; 7 nucleotides line up with TRBD2. The CDR3 length is 12 residues. CDR1 and CDR2 (germline): MNHEY, SMNVEV (reference sequence). Trimming took 4 bases from V and 8 from J; bases not matched to a gene: 4. The CDR3 DNA reads TGTGCCAGCAGTTACCCGGGAGGAACCCAGTACTTC. Amino acids: CASSYPGGTQYF.

V is TRBV6-6 and J is TRBJ2-3; D gene unclear. Germline V lookup: CDR1 MNHNY, CDR2 SVGAGI (reference sequence). This CDR3 region has 11 residues. The V and J ends lost 7 bases and 6 bases respectively, with 8 bases between them. CDR3 bases: TGTGCCAGCAAAAGGGTGGATACGCAGTATTTT. It is translated as CASKRVDTQYF.

The chain carries TRBV29-1 and TRBJ2-2; 7 bases align to TRBD2. With 4 bases clipped from V and 7 bases from J, the junction kept 9 bases outside the gene matches. The CDR3 extends over 14 amino acids. Germline V gene sequence: CDR1 SQVTM, CDR2 ANQGSEA. CDR3 in DNA: TGCAGCGTTGGCCGGGACTACAAGGGCGGGGAGCTGTTTTTT. It encodes CSVGRDYKGGELFF.

This clone is judged medium-sized. The chain carries TRBV4-1 and TRBJ1-1; tentatively, D is TRBD1 (6 bases). Germline V gene sequence: CDR1 MGHRA, CDR2 YSYEKL. The CDR3 spans 17 residues. The V gene lost 2 bases and the J gene lost 3 bases, with 19 bases spanning the gap. The CDR3: CASSQRSTGTQDTEAFF. In nucleotides, the CDR3 is TGCGCCAGCAGCCAAAGATCGACAGGCACGCAGGACACTGAAGCTTTCTTT.

The count of this clone is one. The V call is TRBV6-6, the J call TRBJ2-7; possibly TRBD2 for D (7 bases). The CDR3 covers 14 residues. Germline V gene data show CDR1 as MNHNY and CDR2 as SVGAGI (reference sequence). V gave up 6 bases and J gave up 6 bases, with 18 bases separating them. The CDR3 spells CASSRGGGPIEQYF. The CDR3 coding sequence is TGTGCCAGCAGCCGTGGGGGGGGGCCCATCGAGCAGTACTTC.

The genes are TRBV4-3 and TRBJ2-2; 10 bases map to TRBD1. Germline CDR1 and CDR2: LGHNA and YSLEER. The CDR3 runs 16 residues. Unmatched junction bases numbered 4, after V lost 3 bases and J lost 3 bases. The CDR3 nucleotides are TGCGCCAGCAGCCACCCCGGGACAGGGGACACCGGGGAGCTGTTTTTT. Translated: CASSHPGTGDTGELFF.

This rearrangement joins TRBV29-1 to TRBJ2-7, with 11 bases aligning to TRBD1. The V and J ends lost 6 bases and 6 bases, in that order; junction bases with no gene match: 7. Germline CDR1 reads SQVTM; CDR2 reads ANQGSEA. This CDR3 region has 13 residues. CDR3 bases: TGCAGCGTGATATGGACAGGGGGCGGCGAGCAGTACGTC. Translation gives CSVIWTGGGEQYV.

In this sample, this clone turned up a few times. The V and J genes are TRBV19 and TRBJ1-1; D remains ambiguous. This CDR3 comprises 11 residues. V gave up 1 base and J gave up 8 bases, with 5 bases separating them. Per germline, CDR1 LNHDA and CDR2 SQIVND (reference sequence). The CDR3 nucleotides are TGTGCCAGTAGTATAGGGACCGAAGCTTTCTTT. It yields the protein CASSIGTEAFF.